The 21 T cell receptor beta chains given below trace back to one sample, sequenced in a study of regulatory T cells in long-lasting Graves disease. Libraries of TCR beta came from iRepertoire HTBI primers plus Arm-PCR of CDR3 regions. TCRdb analysed the multiplex PCR reads with MiXCR anew, one entry per CDR3 protein. The sample contains around 340,000 distinct CDR3 sequences, 20% of which appear only once. Time point specified: persistent/refractory GD, antithyroid drugs over 5 years with positive TRAb. After RNA was extracted from PBMCs, the TCR library was made from it. Sequenced here: peripheral blood mononuclear cells (PBMCs), sampled when the disease was refractory, from a patient treated with antithyroid drugs. These receptor sequences come from a female donor with Graves disease.

The chain carries TRBV7-9 and TRBJ1-6; D ambiguous. V was clipped by 8 bases and J by 9 bases, with 14 bases between them. The CDR3 runs 13 residues. Germline values: CDR1 SEHNR, CDR2 FQNEAQ (reference sequence). The CDR3: CASVGPQGSPLHF. CDR3 coding DNA: TGTGCCAGCGTAGGTCCCCAAGGTTCACCCCTCCACTTT.

This rearrangement joins TRBV27 to TRBJ2-2; D may be TRBD1 or TRBD2 (5 bases each). Germline V CDR1 and CDR2: MNHEY, SMNVEV (reference sequence). The ends were cut back, 8 bases at V and 1 base at J, with 8 bases in the middle. The CDR3 is made up of 13 amino acids. CDR3 sequence (DNA): TGTGCCAGCGGGACGGTGAACACCGGGGAGCTGTTTTTT. Protein sequence: CASGTVNTGELFF.

This clonotype was seen only a few times. The chain has TRBV3-1 and TRBJ2-2; D possibly corresponds to TRBD2 (6 bases). The CDR3 sequence is 17 residues long. Germline CDR1 and CDR2: LGHDT and YNNKEL (reference sequence). Trimming cost V 0 bases and J 6 bases, with 17 bases left between them. DNA for the CDR3: TGTGCCAGCAGCCAAGATCGCGGCGGGATTCGGCCCGGGGAGCTGTTTTTT. This sequence encodes CASSQDRGGIRPGELFF. The full variable domain, completed using reference TRBV3-1 and TRBJ2-2, is DTAVSQTPKYLVTQMGNDKSIKCEQNLGHDTMYWYKQDSKKFLKIMFSYNNKELIINETVPNRFSPKSPDKAHLNLHINSLELGDSAVYFCASSQDRGGIRPGELFFGEGSRLTVL.

This clonotype occurred many times. The rearrangement joins TRBV6-2 or TRBV6-3 to TRBJ2-7; TRBD1 might be the D (6 bases). Germline V lookup: CDR1 MNHEY, CDR2 SVGEGT. The CDR3 totals 16 residues. Trimming removed 5 bases at V and 2 bases at J, with 19 bases between. The DNA of the CDR3 is TGTGCCAGCAGTGAAGACGGGGACATCCTTCCCTACGAGCAGTACTTC. It codes for CASSEDGDILPYEQYF.

About this clonotype itself: This may arise from a read error, as a much more abundant clone is one base away. V gene TRBV20-1 combines with J gene TRBJ1-1, with D uncertain. The CDR3 spans 11 residues. Germline lookup yields CDR1 DFQATT and CDR2 SNEGSKA (reference sequence). The CDR3 spells CSARDPPSTLF. In DNA, the CDR3 is TGCAGTGCTAGAGATCCCCCCTCAACTCTCTTT.

The V gene is TRBV29-1, the J gene TRBJ2-5; D uncertain. Germline CDR1 reads SQVTM; CDR2 reads ANQGSEA. The CDR3 is made up of 13 amino acids. V was cut by 4 bases and J by 5 bases, with 14 bases left in between. The CDR3 bases are TGCAGCGTTGGCGCGTTGGCAGCGGAGACCCAGTACTTC. Protein: CSVGALAAETQYF.

There are many counts of this clonotype. V is TRBV12-3 or TRBV12-4 and J is TRBJ2-7; D may match TRBD1 or TRBD2 (5 bases each). V lost 2 bases and J 10 bases, leaving 12 bases between the germline ends. The CDR3 length is 12 residues. CDR3 nucleotide sequence: TGTGCCAGCAGTTTAACTCCGGGGCCCCAGTACTTC. Translation gives CASSLTPGPQYF.

This clonotype has ten or more counts. The chain joins TRBV6-1 to TRBJ2-7, with 8 bases identical to TRBD1. The germline gives CDR1 MNHNS, CDR2 SASEGT. With V trimmed by 5 bases and J by 0 bases, 9 bases remained unmatched. This CDR3 contains 16 residues. CDR3 bases: TGTGCCAGCAGTCCATCCGGGACAGGATACTCCTACGAGCAGTACTTC. Translation gives CASSPSGTGYSYEQYF.

This clonotype was detected ten times or more. The genes are TRBV2 and TRBJ2-5; 12 positions agree with TRBD2. The germline CDR1 and CDR2 sequences are SNHLY and FYNNEI. The CDR3 covers 18 residues. After removal of 8 bases from V and 5 bases from J, the junction contained 18 bases not matched to a gene. This CDR3 reads CASSARGLAGGPGETQYF. DNA for the CDR3: TGTGCCAGCTCCGCTCGTGGGCTAGCGGGAGGGCCGGGGGAGACCCAGTACTTC.

This clonotype was observed a handful of times. V is TRBV5-5 and J is TRBJ2-2; no reliable D call. Germline V CDR1 and CDR2: SGHKS, YYEKEE (reference sequence). The CDR3 is 17 amino acids. Trimming took off 0 bases at V and 6 bases at J, with 18 bases between the two ends. The CDR3 DNA follows: TGTGCCAGCAGCTTGGATGTTTTGGGGAATCACCCCGGGGAGCTGTTTTTT. As protein: CASSLDVLGNHPGELFF.

V usage is TRBV7-6 and J usage is TRBJ2-5; maybe TRBD2 (6 bases). V shed 6 bases and J shed 4 bases, with 15 bases lying between them. Germline loops: CDR1 SGHVS, CDR2 FNYEAQ. The CDR3 is 14 residues long. The CDR3 sequence: CASSDAGRIETQYF. The CDR3, as DNA: TGTGCCAGCAGTGATGCAGGGAGGATAGAGACCCAGTACTTC. Drawing the rest from reference TRBV7-6 and TRBJ2-5, the complete variable domain is GAGVSQSPRYKVTKRGQDVALRCDPISGHVSLYWYRQALGQGPEFLTYFNYEAQQDKSGLPNDRFSAERPEGSISTLTIQRTEQRDSAMYRCASSDAGRIETQYFGPGTRLLVL.

This clonotype has a handful of counts. The V gene is TRBV4-3, the J gene TRBJ2-5, with 8 bases identical to TRBD1. The germline V gene encodes CDR1 LGHNA and CDR2 YSLEER. This CDR3 is built from 14 residues. The V and J ends lost 0 bases and 9 bases, in that order; junction bases with no gene match: 6. The CDR3 region is CASSQDGQTGAQYF. CDR3 sequence (DNA): TGCGCCAGCAGCCAAGATGGGCAGACAGGGGCCCAGTACTTC.

This clonotype was observed at least ten times. This chain uses TRBV28 with TRBJ2-7; 11 positions agree with TRBD1. From germline, CDR1 is MDHEN and CDR2 SYDVKM. V lost 3 bases and J lost 2; bases outside the gene matches: 21. The CDR3 is 21 amino acids. Here the CDR3 DNA reads TGTGCCAGCAGTTTTGGTCCGGGGACAGGGGGGTTCGCCCGATACCCCTACGAGCAGTACTTC. This codes for CASSFGPGTGGFARYPYEQYF.

This clonotype was counted many times. CDR3 DNA: TGTGCCAGCAGCGTAGCTGGGACAGGGAACTATGGCTACACCTTC. The encoded protein is CASSVAGTGNYGYTF. The J gene is TRBJ1-2, the V gene TRBV9; 9 nucleotides align to TRBD1. CDR3 size: 15 residues. The V and J ends lost 0 bases and 2 bases, in that order; junction bases with no gene match: 2. The V gene's germline CDR1 is SGDLS and CDR2 YYNGEE.

This clonotype was detected many times. The chain joins TRBV28 to TRBJ2-5; 8 positions match TRBD1. The length of the CDR3 is 16 residues. Germline V gene data show CDR1 as MDHEN and CDR2 as SYDVKM. After removal of 3 bases from V and 2 bases from J, the junction contained 8 bases not matched to a gene. Here the CDR3 reads CASSFWLRTGQETQYF. CDR3 coding DNA: TGTGCCAGCAGTTTTTGGCTACGGACAGGGCAAGAGACCCAGTACTTC. Together with reference TRBV28 and TRBJ2-5, the CDR3 gives the full variable domain: DVKVTQSSRYLVKRTGEKVFLECVQDMDHENMFWYRQDPGLGLRLIYFSYDVKMKEKGDIPEGYSVSREKKERFSLILESASTNQTSMYLCASSFWLRTGQETQYFGPGTRLLVL.

A few counts support this clonotype. The rearrangement links TRBV5-1 to TRBJ2-3, with 7 positions matching TRBD2. V dropped 4 bases and J dropped 3; count of bases not matched to a gene: 8. Germline loops: CDR1 SGHRS, CDR2 YFSETQ. The CDR3 contains 15 residues. The CDR3, as DNA: TGCGCCAGCAGCGATCGCGGGAGTGCGACAGATACGCAGTATTTT. This gives the protein CASSDRGSATDTQYF. Looking up the rest from reference TRBV5-1 and TRBJ2-3 gives the full variable domain: KAGVTQTPRYLIKTRGQQVTLSCSPISGHRSVSWYQQTPGQGLQFLFEYFSETQRNKGNFPGRFSGRQFSNSRSEMNVSTLELGDSALYLCASSDRGSATDTQYFGPGTRLTVL.

This clonotype was seen only a few times. The chain combines TRBV5-1 with TRBJ1-6, with 8 positions matching TRBD1. The CDR3 is made up of 18 amino acids. V dropped 4 bases and J dropped 0; count of bases not matched to a gene: 9. The germline V gene encodes CDR1 SGHRS and CDR2 YFSETQ. CDR3 in amino acids: CASSLGQGDLSYNSPLHF. The CDR3 region has the DNA TGCGCCAGCAGCCTAGGACAGGGTGACCTCTCCTATAATTCACCCCTCCACTTT.

This clonotype was seen many times. The rearrangement uses TRBV7-3 and TRBJ2-5, with 7 positions matching TRBD2. Germline trimming cut 5 bases from V and 2 bases from J; bases unmatched to any gene: 11. Germline CDR1 SGHTA, CDR2 FQGTGA. The CDR3 has 16 amino acids. Here the CDR3 DNA reads TGTGCCAGCAGCCCCTCCGGACTAGTGAGACAAGAGACCCAGTACTTC. Amino acid sequence: CASSPSGLVRQETQYF.

V usage is TRBV29-1 and J usage is TRBJ1-1; perhaps TRBD1 as D (5 bases). Germline values: CDR1 SQVTM, CDR2 ANQGSEA. Trimming took off 3 bases at V and 3 bases at J, with 14 bases between the two ends. The CDR3 totals 14 residues. CDR3 protein: CSVEVRGGDTEAFF. CDR3 nucleotide sequence: TGCAGCGTTGAGGTACGGGGAGGGGACACTGAAGCTTTCTTT. The variable domain in full, with the rest retrieved from reference TRBV29-1 and TRBJ1-1, is SAVISQKPSRDICQRGTSLTIQCQVDSQVTMMFWYRQQPGQSLTLIATANQGSEATYESGFVIDKFPISRPNLTFSTLTVSNMSPEDSSIYLCSVEVRGGDTEAFFGQGTRLTVV.

V gene TRBV6-2 or TRBV6-3 combines with J gene TRBJ1-1, with 9 bases lining up with TRBD1. The V gene end was trimmed by 2 bases and the J gene end by 4 bases; junction bases not matched to a gene: 2. This CDR3 spans 14 amino acids. Germline V CDR1 and CDR2: MNHEY, SVGEGT. The CDR3 DNA is TGTGCCAGCAGTTACGTGACAGGGGGCACTGAAGCTTTCTTT. Its protein product is CASSYVTGGTEAFF.

The table lists this clonotype with a few counts. This may be a read error: a much more frequent sequence differs by one nucleotide. The chain employs TRBV2 and TRBJ1-6; D is unresolved. V was shortened by 4 bases and J by 8 bases, with 15 bases between the two germline ends. The CDR3 runs 15 residues. Germline V CDR1 and CDR2: SNHLY, FYNNEI. The CDR3 DNA sequence: TGTGCCAGCAGTGGAACTACTTATTTGGATTCACCCCTCCACTTT. Protein: CASSGTTYLDSPLHF.